These 26 T cell receptor beta chains were all obtained from the same sample, sequenced in a study of glioma-infiltrating T cells after dendritic cell vaccination. The assay was immunoSEQ multiplex PCR, and TCRdb's table has in-frame clones only and misses some. The sample lists around 62,000 clones; 75% to 90% were seen once. The specimen comprised blood, sampled before dendritic cell vaccination. The receptor source for this set is a human donor with glioblastoma.

The rearrangement joins TRBV4-2 to TRBJ1-6; D remains unclear. Between the trimmed V and J ends, which lost 6 bases and 8 bases, there was a span of 14 bases. From germline, CDR1 is LGHNA and CDR2 YNFKEQ. This CDR3 contains 14 residues. DNA of the CDR3: TGTGCCAGCAGTCACGTCGGGGTAGATTCACCCCTCCACTTT. It is translated as CASSHVGVDSPLHF.

V gene TRBV27 combines with J gene TRBJ2-7, with 8 nucleotides matching TRBD2. Unmatched junction bases numbered 18, after V lost 5 bases and J lost 0 bases. The CDR3 spans 19 residues. In germline, CDR1 is MNHEY, CDR2 SMNVEV (reference sequence). The CDR3 is CASSPETGGGPRSSYEQYF. CDR3 coding DNA: TGTGCCAGCAGTCCCGAGACCGGGGGGGGTCCTAGGAGCTCCTACGAGCAGTACTTC.

This clone has only one observation. The chain joins TRBV27 to TRBJ2-7; TRBD1 might be the D (5 bases). CDR3 size: 13 residues. Trimming removed 6 bases from V and 6 bases from J, with 15 bases in between. CDR1 is MNHEY, CDR2 SMNVEV, per germline (reference sequence). CDR3 loop: CASSLRGRAEQYF. The CDR3 nucleotides are TGTGCCAGCAGCTTAAGGGGCCGGGCCGAGCAGTACTTC.

This chain joins TRBV29-1 and TRBJ1-1; D may be TRBD1 (6 bases). CDR3 length: 12 residues. V was shortened by 7 bases and J by 5 bases, with 14 bases between the two germline ends. The germline V gene has CDR1 SQVTM and CDR2 ANQGSEA. CDR3 nucleotide sequence: TGCAGCGCCCGACAGGTAAGGACTGAAGCTTTCTTT. As protein: CSARQVRTEAFF.

CDR3 residues: CASRFKGGETEAFF. In DNA form, the CDR3 reads TGCGCCAGCAGGTTTAAGGGAGGGGAGACTGAAGCTTTCTTT. This chain uses TRBV10-2 with TRBJ1-1; tentatively, D is TRBD1 (5 bases). Germline loops: CDR1 WSHSY, CDR2 SAAADI. V was clipped by 6 bases and J by 5 bases, with 16 bases between them. The CDR3 is 14 amino acids.

The chain recombines TRBV9 with TRBJ2-7; the match to TRBD1 covers 10 bases. CDR3 length: 15 amino acids. The germline V gene has CDR1 SGDLS and CDR2 YYNGEE. The ends lost 3 bases at V and 0 bases at J; junction bases unmatched: 3. In nucleotides, the CDR3 is TGTGCCAGCAGCGAGGGGACAGGGGCCTCCTACGAGCAGTACTTC. It codes for CASSEGTGASYEQYF.

The chain has TRBV7-9 and TRBJ2-1; 9 bases fit TRBD2. V lost 5 bases, J lost 2 bases, and 1 base stayed unmatched. The CDR3 spans 14 residues. Germline V CDR1 and CDR2: SEHNR, FQNEAQ (reference sequence). Written as DNA, the CDR3 is TGTGCCAGCAGCCCTAGCGGGGCCTACAATGAGCAGTTCTTC. Amino acids: CASSPSGAYNEQFF.

This rearrangement joins TRBV18 to TRBJ2-2; D perhaps matches TRBD1 (6 bases). From germline, CDR1 is KGHSH and CDR2 LQKENI. The CDR3 contains 16 residues. V was cut by 3 bases and J by 1 base, with 12 bases left in between. The CDR3 sequence: CASSPPTGLNTGELFF. For the CDR3, the DNA is TGTGCCAGCTCACCCCCAACAGGGTTGAACACCGGGGAGCTGTTTTTT.

The gene calls are TRBV7-2 and TRBJ2-1; 11 nucleotides match TRBD2. The CDR3 runs 16 residues. CDR1 SGHTA and CDR2 FQGNSA come from the germline V gene. The ends lost 5 bases at V and 5 bases at J; junction bases unmatched: 8. The CDR3 DNA reads TGTGCCAGCAGCCAAATCCTAGCGGGGGGAAACAATGAGCAGTTCTTC. This sequence encodes CASSQILAGGNNEQFF. Using reference TRBV7-2 and TRBJ2-1 for the parts outside the CDR3, the full variable domain is GAGVSQSPSNKVTEKGKDVELRCDPISGHTALYWYRQSLGQGLEFLIYFQGNSAPDKSGLPSDRFSAERTGGSVSTLTIQRTQQEDSAVYLCASSQILAGGNNEQFFGPGTRLTVL.

The chain has TRBV5-1 and TRBJ2-7; the match to TRBD1 covers 7 bases. This CDR3 contains 14 residues. V trimming: 4 bases; J trimming: 5 bases; junction bases outside the gene matches: 9. CDR1 is SGHRS, CDR2 YFSETQ, per germline. CDR3 in amino acids: CASSPSGGGNEQYF. The DNA for the CDR3 is TGCGCCAGCAGCCCCTCAGGGGGTGGAAACGAGCAGTACTTC. The variable domain in full, with the rest retrieved from reference TRBV5-1 and TRBJ2-7, is KAGVTQTPRYLIKTRGQQVTLSCSPISGHRSVSWYQQTPGQGLQFLFEYFSETQRNKGNFPGRFSGRQFSNSRSEMNVSTLELGDSALYLCASSPSGGGNEQYFGPGTRLTVT.

The V and J genes are TRBV28 and TRBJ2-7, with D tentatively TRBD1 (6 bases). This CDR3 region has 17 residues. V was clipped by 4 bases and J by 4 bases, with 23 bases between them. Germline V gene lookup returns CDR1 MDHEN and CDR2 SYDVKM. The CDR3, as DNA: TGTGCCAGCAGTTCCCAAATCGTGAGACAGGTAATTTACGAGCAGTACTTC. Amino acid sequence: CASSSQIVRQVIYEQYF.

This chain joins TRBV4-2 and TRBJ2-2, with no clear D. This CDR3 is 15 amino acids long. From germline, CDR1 is LGHNA and CDR2 YNFKEQ. With 1 base removed from V and 0 bases from J, the gap between germline ends came to 6 bases. CDR3 protein: CASSQGWPNTGELFF. The CDR3 region has the DNA TGTGCCAGCAGCCAAGGGTGGCCGAACACCGGGGAGCTGTTTTTT.

This clone has more than one count but fewer than ten. CDR3 DNA: TGTGCCAGCAGCCAAAACGGGGGGCAGCAAGAGACCCAGTACTTC. Translated: CASSQNGGQQETQYF. V and J are TRBV11-2 and TRBJ2-5; TRBD2 might be the D (7 bases). CDR1 and CDR2 (germline): SGHAT, FQNNGV. This CDR3 contains 15 residues. V lost 5 bases and J 2 bases, leaving 15 bases between the germline ends.

The chain uses TRBV2 and TRBJ2-5; D is possibly TRBD2 (7 bases). The CDR3 spans 14 residues. The V gene's germline CDR1 is SNHLY and CDR2 FYNNEI. V was pared by 8 bases and J by 7 bases, with 20 bases between. CDR3 bases: TGTGCCAGCGATAGTTTGGGGGGGCAGGGGACCCAGTACTTC. It encodes CASDSLGGQGTQYF.

The V call is TRBV7-9, the J call TRBJ2-1, with a possible D match to TRBD1 (6 bases). V was clipped by 4 bases and J by 4 bases, with 11 bases between them. CDR1 is SEHNR and CDR2 is FQNEAQ in the germline V gene (reference sequence). This CDR3 has 14 amino acids. This CDR3 is CASSSGQKYNEQFF. The CDR3 nucleotides are TGTGCCAGCAGCTCAGGACAGAAGTACAATGAGCAGTTCTTC.

This clone was picked up a small number of times. The chain couples TRBV5-1 to TRBJ1-5, with D hard to call. The CDR3 is 14 amino acids. The germline V and J ends were trimmed by 4 bases and 2 bases, with 10 bases remaining between them. CDR1 is SGHRS and CDR2 is YFSETQ in the germline V gene. The DNA for the CDR3 is TGCGCCAGCAGCCTCGACGGGGGCAATCAGCCCCAGCATTTT. It is translated as CASSLDGGNQPQHF.

This sequence joins TRBV19 and TRBJ1-4; D is unresolved. This CDR3 has 14 amino acids. The germline gives CDR1 LNHDA, CDR2 SQIVND (reference sequence). Trimming shortened V by 6 bases and J by 5 bases, and 13 bases separated the two germline ends. The CDR3 loop reads CASRFGSSNEKLFF. DNA for the CDR3: TGTGCCAGTAGGTTTGGCAGTTCCAATGAAAAACTGTTTTTT.

V is TRBV7-6 and J is TRBJ1-2; 7 nucleotides match TRBD1. Germline CDR1 and CDR2: SGHVS and FNYEAQ. The CDR3 has 15 amino acids. V lost 1 base, J lost 4 bases, and 6 bases stayed unmatched. In DNA form, the CDR3 reads TGTGCCAGCAGCTTAGATACCGGGACAGCCTATGGCTACACCTTC. The encoded protein is CASSLDTGTAYGYTF.

The genes are TRBV7-6 and TRBJ1-1; possible D gene TRBD1, 5 bases. Trimming removed 4 bases at V and 4 bases at J, with 13 bases between. The CDR3 totals 14 residues. CDR1 is SGHVS and CDR2 is FNYEAQ in the germline V gene. CDR3 nucleotide sequence: TGTGCCAGCAGCTGGGGCGGGAAAGGCACTGAAGCTTTCTTT. This codes for CASSWGGKGTEAFF.

The chain carries TRBV6-6 and TRBJ2-7; 10 nucleotides line up with TRBD1. The length of the CDR3 is 12 residues. V lost 10 bases, J lost 5 bases, and 5 bases stayed unmatched. Germline V CDR1 and CDR2: MNHNY, SVGAGI (reference sequence). The CDR3 nucleotides read TGTGCCATGTCGACAGGGGGCCACGAGCAGTACTTC. Protein: CAMSTGGHEQYF.

This chain joins TRBV30 and TRBJ1-6; no clear D gene. Germline V gene lookup returns CDR1 GTSNPN and CDR2 SVGIG (reference sequence). Trimming removed 8 bases at V and 4 bases at J, with 12 bases between. The CDR3 is 13 residues long. The CDR3 region is CALELGYNSPLHF. The DNA for the CDR3 is TGTGCCCTGGAGTTGGGTTATAATTCACCCCTCCACTTT.

The rearrangement joins TRBV11-3 to TRBJ2-1, with D possibly matching TRBD2 (6 bases). The CDR3 is 13 amino acids. Per the germline V gene, CDR1 is SGHNT and CDR2 is YENEEA. Between the trimmed V and J ends, which lost 1 base and 9 bases, there was a span of 10 bases. The CDR3: CASSLGGVTEQFF. The CDR3 bases are TGTGCCAGCAGCTTAGGGGGGGTTACTGAGCAGTTCTTC.

The V and J genes are TRBV27 and TRBJ1-2; D may be TRBD1 (6 bases). The CDR3 length is 14 residues. In germline, CDR1 is MNHEY, CDR2 SMNVEV (reference sequence). V was trimmed by 5 bases and J by 5 bases, leaving 15 bases between them. The CDR3 sequence: CASSIREGGYGYTF. The CDR3, as DNA: TGTGCCAGCAGTATCCGGGAGGGGGGATATGGCTACACCTTC.

This clone appeared a few times. This chain links TRBV5-1 with TRBJ1-4, with a weak D call TRBD1 (6 bases). The CDR3 consists of 14 residues. Germline V gene data show CDR1 as SGHRS and CDR2 as YFSETQ. Trimming removed 2 bases at V and 5 bases at J, with 10 bases between. This CDR3 is CASSLGGGNEKLFF. As DNA, the CDR3 is TGCGCCAGCAGCTTAGGCGGGGGCAATGAAAAACTGTTTTTT.

V and J are TRBV4-1 and TRBJ2-1; TRBD2 agrees at 10 bases. Germline values: CDR1 MGHRA, CDR2 YSYEKL. The trim removed 1 base at V and 7 bases at J, leaving 4 bases unmatched. There are 15 residues in the CDR3. CDR3 sequence reads: CASSQVAGGDNEQFF. CDR3 DNA: TGCGCCAGCAGCCAAGTAGCGGGGGGAGATAATGAGCAGTTCTTC.

The chain employs TRBV6-1 and TRBJ2-7; TRBD1 aligns across 8 bases. V lost 5 bases to trimming and J lost 3 bases; unmatched junction nucleotides: 6. This CDR3 is 14 amino acids long. The germline gives CDR1 MNHNS, CDR2 SASEGT. CDR3 nucleotide sequence: TGTGCCAGCAGTTTGACAGGGGATAACTACGAGCAGTACTTC. This translates into CASSLTGDNYEQYF.